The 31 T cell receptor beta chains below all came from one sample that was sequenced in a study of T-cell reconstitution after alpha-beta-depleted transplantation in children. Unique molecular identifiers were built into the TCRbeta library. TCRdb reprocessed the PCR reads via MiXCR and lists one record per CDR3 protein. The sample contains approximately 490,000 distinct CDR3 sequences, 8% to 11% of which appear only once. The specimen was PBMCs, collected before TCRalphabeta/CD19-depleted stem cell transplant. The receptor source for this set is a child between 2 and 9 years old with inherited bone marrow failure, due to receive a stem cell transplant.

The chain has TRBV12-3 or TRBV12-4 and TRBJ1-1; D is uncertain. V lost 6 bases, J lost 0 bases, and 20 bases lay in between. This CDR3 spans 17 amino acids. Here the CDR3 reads CASSPRLGQVMNTEAFF. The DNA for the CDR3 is TGTGCCAGCAGCCCTCGGCTTGGGCAGGTTATGAACACTGAAGCTTTCTTT.

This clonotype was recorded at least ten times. The CDR3: CAISPGWNYGYTF. CDR3 nucleotides: TGTGCCATCAGTCCAGGGTGGAACTATGGCTACACCTTC. The chain combines TRBV10-3 with TRBJ1-2, with a weak D call TRBD1 (5 bases). V lost 5 bases, J lost 2 bases, and 9 bases lay in between. This CDR3 has 13 residues. The germline V gene encodes CDR1 ENHRY and CDR2 SYGVKD.

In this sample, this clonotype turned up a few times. CDR3 bases: TGTGCCACCTGGGTTAGCGGGACATCATTCACAGATACGCAGTATTTT. It translates to CATWVSGTSFTDTQYF. The chain is built from TRBV27 and TRBJ2-3; 8 nucleotides match TRBD2. The CDR3 extends over 16 amino acids. J gave up 2 bases and V 10 bases, and 14 bases lay outside the gene matches. Germline CDR1 is MNHEY and CDR2 is SMNVEV (reference sequence).

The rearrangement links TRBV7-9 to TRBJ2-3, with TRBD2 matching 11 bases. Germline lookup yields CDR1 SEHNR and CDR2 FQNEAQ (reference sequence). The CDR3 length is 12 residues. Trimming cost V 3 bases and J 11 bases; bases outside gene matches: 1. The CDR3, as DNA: TGTGCCAGCAGCTTCGGGACTAGCGGGCAGTATTTT. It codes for CASSFGTSGQYF.

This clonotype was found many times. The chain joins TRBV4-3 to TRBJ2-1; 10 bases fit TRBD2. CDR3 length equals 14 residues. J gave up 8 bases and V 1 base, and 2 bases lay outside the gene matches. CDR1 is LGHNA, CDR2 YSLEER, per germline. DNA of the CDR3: TGCGCCAGCAGCCAAGTCCTAGCGGGAGATGAGCAGTTCTTC. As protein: CASSQVLAGDEQFF.

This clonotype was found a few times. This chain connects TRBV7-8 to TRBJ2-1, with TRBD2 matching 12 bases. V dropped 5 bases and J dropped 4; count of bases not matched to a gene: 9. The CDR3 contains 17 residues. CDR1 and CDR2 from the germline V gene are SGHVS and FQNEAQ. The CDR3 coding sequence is TGTGCCAGCAGCACCCGACTAGCGGGAGAGGGATACAATGAGCAGTTCTTC. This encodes CASSTRLAGEGYNEQFF.

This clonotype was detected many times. In DNA form, the CDR3 reads TGTGCCAGCAGCTTAGCGTGGACAGGCGGAAACATTCAGTACTTC. Amino acid sequence: CASSLAWTGGNIQYF. The gene calls are TRBV7-8 and TRBJ2-4; TRBD1 agrees at 7 bases. Unmatched junction bases numbered 5, after V lost 0 bases and J lost 6 bases. CDR1 SGHVS and CDR2 FQNEAQ come from the germline V gene. CDR3 length: 15 residues.

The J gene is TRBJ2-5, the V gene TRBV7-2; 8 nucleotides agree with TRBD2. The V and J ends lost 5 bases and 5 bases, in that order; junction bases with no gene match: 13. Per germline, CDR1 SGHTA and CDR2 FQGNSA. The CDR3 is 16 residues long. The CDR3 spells CASSLYWTSILETQYF. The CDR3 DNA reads TGTGCCAGCAGCCTCTACTGGACTAGCATTCTGGAGACCCAGTACTTC.

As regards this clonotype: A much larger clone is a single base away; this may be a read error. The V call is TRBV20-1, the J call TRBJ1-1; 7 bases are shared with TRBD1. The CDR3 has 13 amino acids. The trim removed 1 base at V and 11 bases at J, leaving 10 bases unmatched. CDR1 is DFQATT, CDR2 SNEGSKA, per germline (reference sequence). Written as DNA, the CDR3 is TGCAGTGCTAGAGCCAGGGGGTATTGGAACGCTTTCTTT. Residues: CSARARGYWNAFF.

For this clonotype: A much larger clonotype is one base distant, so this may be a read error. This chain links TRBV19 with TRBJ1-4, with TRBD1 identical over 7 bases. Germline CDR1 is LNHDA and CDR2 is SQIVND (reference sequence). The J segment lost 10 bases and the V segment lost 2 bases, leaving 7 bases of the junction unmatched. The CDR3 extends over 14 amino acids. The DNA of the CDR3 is TGTGCCAGTAGTATACAGGGGGGGCGGGGAAAACTGTTTTTT. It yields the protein CASSIQGGRGKLFF. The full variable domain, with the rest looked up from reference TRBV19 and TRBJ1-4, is DGGITQSPKYLFRKEGQNVTLSCEQNLNHDAMYWYRQDPGQGLRLIYYSQIVNDFQKGDIAEGYSVSREKKESFPLTVTSAQKNPTAFYLCASSIQGGRGKLFFGSGTQLSVL.

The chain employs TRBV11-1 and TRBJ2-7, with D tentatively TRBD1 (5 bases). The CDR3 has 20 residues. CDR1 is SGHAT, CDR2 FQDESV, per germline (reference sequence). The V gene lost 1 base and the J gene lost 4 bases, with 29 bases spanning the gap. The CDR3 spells CASSLVGHPSAREVPYEQYF. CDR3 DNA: TGTGCCAGCAGCTTAGTGGGGCATCCGTCCGCCAGGGAAGTCCCTTACGAGCAGTACTTC.

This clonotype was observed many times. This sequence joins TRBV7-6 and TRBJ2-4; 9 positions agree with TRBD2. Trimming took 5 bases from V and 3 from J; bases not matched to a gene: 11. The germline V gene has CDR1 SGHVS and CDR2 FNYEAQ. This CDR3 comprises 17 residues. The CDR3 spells CASSPRAGGAGKNIQYF. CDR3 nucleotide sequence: TGTGCCAGCAGCCCCAGAGCGGGAGGAGCGGGCAAAAACATTCAGTACTTC.

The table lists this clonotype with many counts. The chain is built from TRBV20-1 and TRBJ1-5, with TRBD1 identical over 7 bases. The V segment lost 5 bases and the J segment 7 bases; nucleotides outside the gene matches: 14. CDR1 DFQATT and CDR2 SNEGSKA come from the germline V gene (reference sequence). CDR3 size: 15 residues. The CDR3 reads CSARIRGGSHQPQHF. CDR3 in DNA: TGCAGTGCTCGTATCAGGGGGGGTTCCCACCAGCCCCAGCATTTT.

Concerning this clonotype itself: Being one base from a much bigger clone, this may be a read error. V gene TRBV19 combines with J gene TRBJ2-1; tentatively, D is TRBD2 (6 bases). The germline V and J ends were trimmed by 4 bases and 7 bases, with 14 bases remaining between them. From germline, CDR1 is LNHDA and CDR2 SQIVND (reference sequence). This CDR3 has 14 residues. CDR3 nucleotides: TGTGCCAGTAGTACATTCGGGAGTTTTAATGAGCAGTTCTTC. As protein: CASSTFGSFNEQFF.

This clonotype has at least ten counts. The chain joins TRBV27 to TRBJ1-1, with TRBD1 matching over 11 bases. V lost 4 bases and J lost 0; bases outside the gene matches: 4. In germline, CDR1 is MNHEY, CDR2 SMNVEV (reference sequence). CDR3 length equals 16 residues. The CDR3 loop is CASSSDRGRVNTEAFF. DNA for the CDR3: TGTGCCAGCAGTTCGGACAGGGGGCGCGTGAACACTGAAGCTTTCTTT.

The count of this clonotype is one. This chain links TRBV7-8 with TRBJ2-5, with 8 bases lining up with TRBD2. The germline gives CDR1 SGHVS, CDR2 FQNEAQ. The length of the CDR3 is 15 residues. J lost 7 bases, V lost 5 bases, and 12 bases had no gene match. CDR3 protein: CASSLSTLAGGTQYF. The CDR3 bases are TGTGCCAGCAGCCTTTCCACCTTGGCGGGGGGGACCCAGTACTTC.

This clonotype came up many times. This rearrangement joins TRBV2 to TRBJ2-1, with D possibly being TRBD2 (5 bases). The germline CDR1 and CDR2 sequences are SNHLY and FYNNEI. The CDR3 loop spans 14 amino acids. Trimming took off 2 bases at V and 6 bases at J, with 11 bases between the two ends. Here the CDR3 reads CASSELREINEQFF. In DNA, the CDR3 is TGTGCCAGCAGTGAACTCCGGGAAATCAATGAGCAGTTCTTC.

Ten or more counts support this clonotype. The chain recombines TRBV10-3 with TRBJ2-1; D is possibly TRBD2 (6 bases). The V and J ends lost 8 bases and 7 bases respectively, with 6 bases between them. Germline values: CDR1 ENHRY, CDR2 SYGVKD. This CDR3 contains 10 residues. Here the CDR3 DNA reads TGTGCCATCGGGAGGAATGAGCAGTTCTTC. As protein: CAIGRNEQFF.

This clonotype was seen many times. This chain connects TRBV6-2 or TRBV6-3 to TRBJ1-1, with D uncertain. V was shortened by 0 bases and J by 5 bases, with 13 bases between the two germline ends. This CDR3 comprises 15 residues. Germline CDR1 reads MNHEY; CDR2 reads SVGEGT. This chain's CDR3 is CASSYSPPRGTEAFF. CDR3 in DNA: TGTGCCAGCAGTTACTCGCCCCCCCGAGGGACTGAAGCTTTCTTT.

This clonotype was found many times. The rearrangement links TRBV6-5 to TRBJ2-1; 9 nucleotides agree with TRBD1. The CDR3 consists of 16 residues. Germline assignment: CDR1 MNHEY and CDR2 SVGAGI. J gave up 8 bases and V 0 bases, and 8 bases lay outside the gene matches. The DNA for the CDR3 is TGTGCCAGCAGTTACTCAAACCCGGGACAGGGAGATGAGCAGTTCTTC. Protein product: CASSYSNPGQGDEQFF.

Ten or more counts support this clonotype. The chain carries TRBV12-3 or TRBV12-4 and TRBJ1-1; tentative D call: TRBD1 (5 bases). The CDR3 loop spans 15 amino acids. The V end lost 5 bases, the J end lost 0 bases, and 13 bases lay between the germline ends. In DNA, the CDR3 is TGTGCCAGCAGTCCAGGGAGGGAGATGAACACTGAAGCTTTCTTT. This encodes CASSPGREMNTEAFF.

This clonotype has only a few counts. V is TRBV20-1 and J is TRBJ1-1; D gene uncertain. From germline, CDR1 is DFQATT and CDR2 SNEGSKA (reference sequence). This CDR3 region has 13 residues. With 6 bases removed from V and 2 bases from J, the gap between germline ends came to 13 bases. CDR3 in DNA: TGCAGTGCCGGTACGGACTTAAACACTGAAGCTTTCTTT. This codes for CSAGTDLNTEAFF.

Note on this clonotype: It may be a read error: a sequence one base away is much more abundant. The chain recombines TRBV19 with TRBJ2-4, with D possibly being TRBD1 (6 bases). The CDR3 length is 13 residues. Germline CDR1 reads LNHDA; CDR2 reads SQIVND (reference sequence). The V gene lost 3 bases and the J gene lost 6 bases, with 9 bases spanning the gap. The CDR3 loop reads CASSMGARNIQYF. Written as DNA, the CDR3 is TGTGCCAGTAGTATGGGGGCGAGAAACATTCAGTACTTC.

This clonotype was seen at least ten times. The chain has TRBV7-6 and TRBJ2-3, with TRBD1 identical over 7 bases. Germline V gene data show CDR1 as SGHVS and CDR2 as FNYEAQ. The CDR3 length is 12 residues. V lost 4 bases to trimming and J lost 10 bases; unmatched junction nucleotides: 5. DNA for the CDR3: TGTGCCAGCAGCTCGACAGGGTTCTCGCAGTATTTT. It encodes CASSSTGFSQYF.

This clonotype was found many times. CDR3 in DNA: TGTGCCAGCAGCTTCCGACTCAGCTCCTACAATGAGCAGTTCTTC. Encoded protein: CASSFRLSSYNEQFF. The chain is built from TRBV7-9 and TRBJ2-1, with no clear D. V was trimmed by 3 bases and J by 0 bases, leaving 9 bases between them. Germline loops: CDR1 SEHNR, CDR2 FQNEAQ (reference sequence). CDR3 length: 15 amino acids.

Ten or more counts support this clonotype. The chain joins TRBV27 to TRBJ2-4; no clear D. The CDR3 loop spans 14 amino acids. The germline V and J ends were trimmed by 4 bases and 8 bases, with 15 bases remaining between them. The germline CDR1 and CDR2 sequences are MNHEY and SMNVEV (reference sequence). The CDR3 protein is CASSWGLENDIQYF. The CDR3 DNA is TGTGCCAGCAGTTGGGGTCTGGAAAATGACATTCAGTACTTC.

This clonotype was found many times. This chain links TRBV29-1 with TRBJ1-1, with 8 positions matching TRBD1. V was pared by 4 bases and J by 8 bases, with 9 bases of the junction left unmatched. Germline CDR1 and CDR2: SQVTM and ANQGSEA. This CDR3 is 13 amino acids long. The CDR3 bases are TGCAGCGTTGGGGGACAGGTTTATTCCGAAGCTTTCTTT. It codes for CSVGGQVYSEAFF.

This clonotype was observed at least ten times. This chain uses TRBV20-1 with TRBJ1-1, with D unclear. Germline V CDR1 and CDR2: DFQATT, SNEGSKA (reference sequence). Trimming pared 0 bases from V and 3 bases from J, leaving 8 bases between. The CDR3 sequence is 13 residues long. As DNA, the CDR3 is TGCAGTGCTAGAGAGGCGTGGCACACTGAAGCTTTCTTT. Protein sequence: CSAREAWHTEAFF.

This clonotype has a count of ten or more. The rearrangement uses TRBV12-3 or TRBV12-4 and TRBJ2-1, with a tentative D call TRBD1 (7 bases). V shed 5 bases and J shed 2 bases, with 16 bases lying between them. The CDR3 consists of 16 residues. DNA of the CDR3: TGTGCCAGCAGTCGGAGGGGGCAGCCTCCCTACAATGAGCAGTTCTTC. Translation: CASSRRGQPPYNEQFF.

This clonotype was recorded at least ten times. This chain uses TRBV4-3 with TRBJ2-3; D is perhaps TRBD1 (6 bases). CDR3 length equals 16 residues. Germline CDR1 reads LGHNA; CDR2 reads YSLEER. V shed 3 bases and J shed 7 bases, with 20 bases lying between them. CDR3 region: CASSQGWGRGINTQYF. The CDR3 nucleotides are TGCGCCAGCAGCCAGGGTTGGGGCAGGGGAATAAATACGCAGTATTTT.

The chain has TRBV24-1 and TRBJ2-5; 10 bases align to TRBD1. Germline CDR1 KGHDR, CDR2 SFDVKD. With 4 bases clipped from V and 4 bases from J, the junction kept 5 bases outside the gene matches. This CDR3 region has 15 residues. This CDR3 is CATSDPGQGRETQYF. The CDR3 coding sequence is TGTGCCACCAGTGACCCGGGACAGGGGCGAGAGACCCAGTACTTC.